Sequencing of this T cell receptor (beta chain) was carried out in a study of response to subunit inactivated influenza vaccine (dated 2018 in TCRdb). Looking at the study overall: To follow how T cells responded to a trivalent subunit inactivated influenza vaccine, the researchers relied on deep quantitative profiling of the T cell receptor repertoire.

Libraries were made using RT-PCR. The instrument was an Illumina HiSeq 2500. TCRdb passed the public sequencing reads through fastp at Q25 and MiXCR, retaining productive beta sequences. Here each entry gathers all rows of one CDR3 protein and keeps the most common genes and DNA. Here the sample has about 160,000 distinct CDR3 sequences; approximately 10% occur a single time. The ten largest clones take up under 15% of the sample. Interpreted using the paper, the time point label stands for: approximately 45 days after influenza vaccine administration. There are a few counts of this clonotype. What antigen it recognizes has not been identified. Per-nucleotide qualities are absent, and no much larger clonotype sits a single base away. There are 15 amino acids in the CDR3, from cysteine to phenylalanine inclusive. The CDR3 DNA has 45 bases and is translated from base 1. The germline V gene encodes CDR1 MNHEY and CDR2 SVGEGT. Trimming takes 7 bases from V and 3 bases from J, and the germline ends sit 16 bases apart.

Broader findings and caveats from the paper: It was suggested by the authors that each seasonal influenza vaccination may recruit only a limited number of new T cells.

Sequencing was performed on non-naive T cells sorted from PBMCs, taken more than 35 days after vaccination. Explained via the paper, the cell subset or site label denotes: memory T cell fraction. The clonotype comes from a man aged 45-65 years who received an inactivated influenza vaccine. Donor details come from another sample of the same person, matched by shared clones. The chain was built from TRBV6-2 or TRBV6-3 and TRBJ2-1, and TRBD2 may be the D gene, going by 6 matching bases. The nucleotide sequence reads TGTGCCAGCACCGACTGGAGGGGCAACTACAATGAGCAGTTCTTC. It translates to CASTDWRGNYNEQFF.